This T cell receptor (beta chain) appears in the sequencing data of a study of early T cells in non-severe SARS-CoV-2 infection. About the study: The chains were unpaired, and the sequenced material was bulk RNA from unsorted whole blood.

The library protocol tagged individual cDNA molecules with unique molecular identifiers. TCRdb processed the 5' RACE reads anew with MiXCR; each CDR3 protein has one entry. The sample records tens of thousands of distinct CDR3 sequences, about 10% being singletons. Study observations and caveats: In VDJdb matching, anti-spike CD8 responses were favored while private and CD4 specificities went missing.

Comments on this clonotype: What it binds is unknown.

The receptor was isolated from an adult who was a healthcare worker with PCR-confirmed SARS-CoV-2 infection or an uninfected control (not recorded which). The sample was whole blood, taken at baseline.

CDR3 nucleotides: TGTGCCAGCAGCAAAACTGGCCAGGGGCACCACCTCACAGATACGCAGTATTTT. Its protein is CASSKTGQGHHLTDTQYF. The J gene is TRBJ2-3, the V gene TRBV21-1; the D segment call TRBD1 is taken from the table without a DNA check. TRBV21-1 is a known pseudogene. The CDR3 contains 18 residues.